This T cell receptor (beta chain) came from a study of T cells after yellow fever vaccination. For the study at large: In the case of low-cell-number fractions, SMART-Seq v4 Ultra Low Input was used for preparation. The study, taken as a whole, reports: Clones from primary vaccination mostly reappeared after the booster (around 96% CD4, approximately 86% CD8). A limited proportion of clonotypes was detected within both the CD4 and CD8 compartments.

The V and J ends lost 2 bases and 3 bases respectively, with 8 bases between them. CDR3 size: 14 residues. The germline CDR1 and CDR2 sequences are SGHVS and FNYEAQ. This clonotype was seen only a few times. What it binds is unknown. For TCR, cDNA came from 5'RACE template switching, which added a universal primer site and UMIs. MiXCR, run by TCRdb on the 5' RACE reads, gives a single entry per CDR3 protein. The sample has about 550,000 distinct CDR3 sequences; 15% to 20% are singletons. This sample comprised PBMCs, obtained 15 days after the yellow fever booster vaccination. This TCR came from a man younger than 45 who received the YFV17D yellow fever vaccine. The V call is TRBV7-6, the J call TRBJ1-3, with D unresolved. The CDR3 loop is CASSLREDGNTIYF. The CDR3 bases are TGTGCCAGCAGCTTACGGGAGGATGGAAACACCATATATTTT.